This T cell receptor (beta chain) is drawn from a study of T-cell memory formation after mild COVID-19. This clonotype turned up a few times. Its target is not known. General observations from the study: Among clones contracting day 15 to 85, CD4/CD8 was balanced, whereas later expanders leaned CD4+.

TCRalpha and TCRbeta libraries used 5'RACE with constant-segment primers and UMIs. Via MiXCR, TCRdb re-called the 5' RACE reads, giving one row per CDR3 protein. The profile shows fewer than 700,000 distinct CDR3 sequences, roughly 18% of them singletons. The specimen sequenced was PBMCs or a T cell subset sorted from them (not recorded which). The receptor was isolated from an adult woman who had mild COVID-19 (a few samples of this study predate the infection). Cell type and time point are not known.

The chain's CDR3 is CASSFLGQAKTEAFF. CDR3 in DNA: TGTGCCAGCAGCTTTTTAGGACAGGCGAAGACTGAAGCTTTCTTT. This chain links TRBV7-8 with TRBJ1-1; TRBD1 aligns across 7 bases. The CDR3 has 15 amino acids. With V trimmed by 3 bases and J by 5 bases, 9 bases remained unmatched. CDR1 SGHVS and CDR2 FQNEAQ come from the germline V gene.